Each of the 4 T cell receptor beta chains below was sequenced from the same sample in a study of beta chain features in type 1 diabetes. General study results and limits: Across all four CD4+ subsets, people with type 1 diabetes showed modestly shorter TCRB CDR3s.

The isolated RNA, all of it, was reverse transcribed, so expressed TCRB transcripts were what got sequenced. Data came from immunoSEQ multiplex PCR; TCRdb stores just in-frame clones and leaves some out. The data show roughly 340,000 clones, roughly 12% seen once. These receptors have no known antigen. Sequencing input: naive CD4+ T cells from blood. These receptor sequences come from a woman aged 18-29 years with type 1 diabetes.

The table lists this clone with a few counts. This rearrangement joins TRBV20-1 to TRBJ2-3; D remains unclear. Germline V gene sequence: CDR1 DFQATT, CDR2 SNEGSKA (reference sequence). Trimming took off 5 bases at V and 3 bases at J, with 3 bases between the two ends. This CDR3 is 10 amino acids long. This CDR3 is CSALTDTQYF. As DNA, the CDR3 is TGCAGTGCTCTGACAGATACGCAGTATTTT.

This clone was found a few times. This chain uses TRBV9 with TRBJ2-2, with 7 bases fitting TRBD1. CDR3 size: 14 residues. V shed 4 bases and J 7 bases; nucleotides not matched to a gene: 7. Germline lookup yields CDR1 SGDLS and CDR2 YYNGEE. This CDR3 reads CASSLDRTLGELFF. CDR3 coding DNA: TGTGCCAGCAGCCTGGACAGGACGCTCGGGGAGCTGTTTTTT.

CDR3 protein: CASSVDGGSYTGELFF. The CDR3 bases are TGTGCCAGCAGCGTAGATGGCGGGAGTTATACCGGGGAGCTGTTTTTT. The chain uses TRBV9 and TRBJ2-2, with 7 bases lining up with TRBD2. The V gene end was trimmed by 0 bases and the J gene end by 5 bases; junction bases not matched to a gene: 7. CDR3 length equals 16 residues. Germline lookup yields CDR1 SGDLS and CDR2 YYNGEE.

The chain has TRBV18 and TRBJ2-7; TRBD1 might be the D (6 bases). The CDR3 contains 15 residues. V gave up 6 bases and J gave up 2 bases, with 17 bases separating them. Looked up from germline, CDR1 is KGHSH and CDR2 is LQKENI. Here the CDR3 reads CASSPRQGHTYEQYF. The CDR3 nucleotides are TGTGCCAGCTCCCCTCGGCAGGGGCATACCTACGAGCAGTACTTC.